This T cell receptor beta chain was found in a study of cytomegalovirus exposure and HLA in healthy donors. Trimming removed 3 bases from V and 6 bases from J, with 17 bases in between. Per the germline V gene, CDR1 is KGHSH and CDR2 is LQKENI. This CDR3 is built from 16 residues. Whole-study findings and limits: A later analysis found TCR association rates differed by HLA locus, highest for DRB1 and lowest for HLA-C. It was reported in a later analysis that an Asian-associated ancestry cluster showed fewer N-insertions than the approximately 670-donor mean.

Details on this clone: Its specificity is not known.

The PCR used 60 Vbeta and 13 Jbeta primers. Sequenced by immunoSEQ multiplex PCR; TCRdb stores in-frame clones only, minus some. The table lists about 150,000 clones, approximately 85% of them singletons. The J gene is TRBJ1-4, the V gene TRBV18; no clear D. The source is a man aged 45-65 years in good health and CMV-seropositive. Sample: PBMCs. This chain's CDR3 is CASSPVTRLAHEKLFF. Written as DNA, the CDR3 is TGTGCCAGCTCACCGGTTACCAGGCTCGCTCATGAAAAACTGTTTTTT.